These 2 T cell receptor beta chains came from one sample sequenced in a study of shared clonotypes between healthy human individuals. The repertoire was sequenced with immunoSEQ multiplex PCR; TCRdb's copy has only in-frame clones and lacks some. The sample carries millions of clones, 90% to 95% recorded once. The sample comprised naive CD4+ T cells from PBMCs. Subset here: CD45RA+ positively selected. These receptors all stem from a man between 18 and 29 years old in good health. Some clones in this sample may be carry-over from other donors' samples.

V is TRBV5-1 and J is TRBJ2-7, with TRBD1 matching 9 bases. V was clipped by 3 bases and J by 2 bases; unmatched bases: 9. Germline V gene lookup returns CDR1 SGHRS and CDR2 YFSETQ. This CDR3 is 16 amino acids long. The CDR3 loop reads CASSSRTGQGTYEQYF. The CDR3, as DNA: TGCGCCAGCAGCTCCAGAACGGGACAGGGCACCTACGAGCAGTACTTC. The complete variable domain, with remaining parts taken from reference TRBV5-1 and TRBJ2-7, reads KAGVTQTPRYLIKTRGQQVTLSCSPISGHRSVSWYQQTPGQGLQFLFEYFSETQRNKGNFPGRFSGRQFSNSRSEMNVSTLELGDSALYLCASSSRTGQGTYEQYFGPGTRLTVT.

To note about this clone: In the same sample, other DNA sequences code for this CDR3. V usage is TRBV18 and J usage is TRBJ2-1; 10 bases match TRBD2. Looked up from germline, CDR1 is KGHSH and CDR2 is LQKENI. The V gene end was trimmed by 3 bases and the J gene end by 3 bases; junction bases not matched to a gene: 2. The CDR3 spans 15 residues. CDR3 region: CASSPTSGNYNEQFF. The CDR3 nucleotides read TGTGCCAGCTCACCTACTAGCGGGAACTACAATGAGCAGTTCTTC.